These T cell receptor beta chains were read from a single sample in a study of technical replicates of blood from a handful of donors. The assay was immunoSEQ multiplex PCR, and TCRdb's table has in-frame clones only and misses some. The repertoire holds about 88,000 clones, about nine tenths seen once, with about 0.26% in the top ten. The sequenced sample was T cells isolated from PBMCs. The receptors come from a human donor in good health. Each CDR3 is given without its conserved first and last residue. D genes are given only for firm matches. Not all rows give a size; the values are once, few, many and, for expanded clones, a class.

>TRBV11-3|once|TRBD1|TRBJ2-5
ASSLRDSDEETQY
>TRBV19|NA|NA|TRBJ1-5
ASSSGQPQH
>TRBV4-1|NA|TRBD2|TRBJ2-4
ASSLGLAGANGIQY
>TRBV6-1|NA|NA|TRBJ2-2
ATKLSGAGELF
>TRBV5-5|NA|NA|TRBJ2-1
AGLPNEQF
>TRBV5-1|few|TRBD1|TRBJ1-6
ASSSGNTDRGNSPLH
>TRBV19|NA|TRBD1|TRBJ2-6
ASTLGQGTPGGANVLT
>TRBV5-1|NA|TRBD1|TRBJ2-5
ASSLDRGLTRAQY
>TRBV19|NA|NA|TRBJ2-6
ASSPQGFSSGANVLT
>TRBV5-8|NA|NA|TRBJ1-1
ASSFAGAEAF
>TRBV30|NA|NA|TRBJ2-7
AWSGLHSYEQY
>TRBV6-1|NA|TRBD2|TRBJ2-1
ASSSGTRTYNEQF
>TRBV19|NA|TRBD1|TRBJ2-7
AGPGTGKSSYEQY
>TRBV5-1|NA|TRBD1|TRBJ2-3
ASSRGQGVSTDTQY
>TRBV4-2|NA|TRBD2|TRBJ2-1
ASSQVVVVGRLDNEQF
>TRBV9|NA|TRBD1|TRBJ2-2
ASSITGGSGNTGELF
>TRBV27|NA|NA|TRBJ1-2
ASSLLIGDYGYT
>TRBV19|NA|TRBD1|TRBJ1-2
ASSPGQGAYGYT
>TRBV6-5|NA|NA|TRBJ2-7
ASSYSIFGGNYEQY
>TRBV6-6|NA|NA|TRBJ1-4
ASKGATNEKLF
>TRBV6-1|NA|TRBD2|TRBJ2-7
ASSAAKTSGSSSYEQY
>TRBV28|NA|TRBD2|TRBJ2-2
ASSLSGRPTGELF
>TRBV6-1|NA|TRBD1|TRBJ2-3
ASSERDRGASGTSTDTQY
>TRBV9|NA|TRBD2|TRBJ2-1
ASILSGGPYSSYNEQF
>TRBV6-5|NA|NA|TRBJ1-4
ASSLGGESEKLF
>TRBV6-5|NA|NA|TRBJ1-2
ASSLDGGYT
>TRBV29-1|NA|NA|TRBJ2-1
SVDSPTYNEQF
>TRBV10-3|NA|TRBD2|TRBJ2-2
AIRPGTSGNRGTGELF
>TRBV5-1|NA|TRBD1|TRBJ1-2
ASGGQGVDANYGYT
>TRBV5-1|NA|TRBD1|TRBJ2-4
ASSSVTGNDKNIQY